This T cell receptor (beta chain) was found in a study of T cell responses to AZD1222 COVID-19 vaccine. General study findings and limits: Variant regions that are unmutated are reportedly the target of nearly half of spike-specific TCRs. Donor demographics were predominantly white British with a female majority; clonal diversity may be underestimated. Spike as a whole was targeted by vaccine-associated CD4 TCRs, dominant at 160-218 and 743-854.

On this clone: The antigen is unknown.

Pooling of second doses given at about 4 or about 12 weeks was done. Some clones are missing from TCRdb's copy, which holds only in-frame ones; the method was immunoSEQ multiplex PCR. The sample includes under 150,000 clones, about 92% seen only once; the top ten take roughly 3.5%. Sequenced here: peripheral blood, sampled 28 days after the second AZD1222 dose. The clonotype was recovered from an adult who received the AZD1222 COVID-19 vaccine.

In DNA, the CDR3 is TGTGCCAGCAGCAAGACTAGCGGGAGTAGAGAGACCCAGTACTTC. Protein sequence: CASSKTSGSRETQYF. This chain uses TRBV6-5 with TRBJ2-5; TRBD2 matches at 12 bases. The V and J ends lost 6 bases and 4 bases, in that order; junction bases with no gene match: 6. This CDR3 has 15 amino acids. Germline-derived CDR1 and CDR2 are MNHEY and SVGAGI.